The text below deals with one T cell receptor (beta chain). The same CDR3 arises from other DNA sequences in this sample as well. These data originate in a study of OX40 agonist ivuxolimab in advanced cancers. Generated by immunoSEQ multiplex PCR, the TCRdb table keeps only in-frame clones and is missing some. The data contain about 32,000 clones, approximately 87% of them singletons. The input for sequencing was CD4+ or CD8+ T cells sorted from blood, taken in a trial of the OX40 agonist ivuxolimab. This sequence originates from an adult with an advanced solid tumor such as melanoma, head and neck, liver or kidney cancer.

The CDR3 region is CASSLGAGGRGYTF. In nucleotides, the CDR3 is TGTGCCAGCAGCTTAGGGGCAGGGGGTCGAGGCTACACCTTC. The chain has TRBV11-3 and TRBJ1-2; the match to TRBD1 covers 7 bases. The CDR3 has 14 residues. The V gene's germline CDR1 is SGHNT and CDR2 YENEEA. J was trimmed by 8 bases and V by 1 base; bases with no gene match: 7.